This T cell receptor (beta chain) was recorded in a study of response to subunit inactivated influenza vaccine. V was trimmed by 0 bases and J by 2 bases, leaving 8 bases between them. The CDR3 extends over 14 amino acids. Germline V gene sequence: CDR1 SQVTM, CDR2 ANQGSEA. Concerning this clonotype: The antigen is not known.

Study-wide results and limits: That few new T cells are recruited by each seasonal influenza vaccination was the authors' suggestion.

One entry per CDR3 protein, called by TCRdb with MiXCR from the RT-PCR reads. The table records more than 150,000 distinct CDR3 sequences, around 10% of them present only once. The rearrangement uses TRBV29-1 and TRBJ1-5, with D unresolved. Sample: CD8+ T cells sorted from PBMCs, taken less than 30 months after vaccination. The sequence came from a man aged 50 to 69 who received an inactivated influenza vaccine. The CDR3 DNA is TGCAGCGTTGAAGATGGAAGGGGCAATCAGCCCCAGCATTTT. The encoded protein is CSVEDGRGNQPQHF.